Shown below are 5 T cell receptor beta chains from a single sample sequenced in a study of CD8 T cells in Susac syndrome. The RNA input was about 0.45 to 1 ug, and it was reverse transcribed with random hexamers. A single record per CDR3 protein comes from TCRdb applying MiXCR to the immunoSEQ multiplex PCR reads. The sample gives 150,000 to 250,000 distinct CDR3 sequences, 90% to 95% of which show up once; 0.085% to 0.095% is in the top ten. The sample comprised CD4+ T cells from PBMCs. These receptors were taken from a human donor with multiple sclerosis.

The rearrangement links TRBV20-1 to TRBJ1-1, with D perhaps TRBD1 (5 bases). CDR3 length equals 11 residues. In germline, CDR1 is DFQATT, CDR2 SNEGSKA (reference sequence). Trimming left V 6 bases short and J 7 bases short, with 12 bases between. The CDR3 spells CSAPDSREAFF. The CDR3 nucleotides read TGCAGTGCACCTGACAGTCGTGAAGCTTTCTTT.

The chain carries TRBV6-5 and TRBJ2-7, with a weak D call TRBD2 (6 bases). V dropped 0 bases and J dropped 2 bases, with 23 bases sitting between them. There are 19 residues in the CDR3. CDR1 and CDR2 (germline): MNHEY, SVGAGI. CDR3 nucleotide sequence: TGTGCCAGCAGTTACTCGAGTAAAGGGCGGGGCCCTCGGGCCTACGAGCAGTACTTC. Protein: CASSYSSKGRGPRAYEQYF.

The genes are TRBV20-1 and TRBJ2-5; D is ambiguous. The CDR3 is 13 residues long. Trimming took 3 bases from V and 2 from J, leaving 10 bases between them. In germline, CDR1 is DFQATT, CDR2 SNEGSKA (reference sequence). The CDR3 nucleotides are TGCAGTGCTAGCTATCGGAATCAAGAGACCCAGTACTTC. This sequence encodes CSASYRNQETQYF.

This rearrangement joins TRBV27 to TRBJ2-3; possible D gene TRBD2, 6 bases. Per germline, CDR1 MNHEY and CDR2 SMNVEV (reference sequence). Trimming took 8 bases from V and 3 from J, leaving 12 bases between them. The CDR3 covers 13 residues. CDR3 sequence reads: CASVGGITDTQYF. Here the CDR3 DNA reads TGTGCCAGCGTCGGCGGGATTACAGATACGCAGTATTTT.

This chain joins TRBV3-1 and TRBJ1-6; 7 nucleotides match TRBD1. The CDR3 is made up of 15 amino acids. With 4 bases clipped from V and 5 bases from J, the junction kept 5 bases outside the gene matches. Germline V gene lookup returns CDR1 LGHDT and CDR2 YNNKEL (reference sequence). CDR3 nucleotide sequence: TGTGCCAGCAGCCGCTGGGACAGTAATAATTCACCCCTCCACTTT. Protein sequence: CASSRWDSNNSPLHF.